The rows below give T cell receptor beta chains drawn from one sample of a study of T and B cells in COVID-19 patients. MiXCR was run by TCRdb on the multiplex PCR reads, yielding one entry per CDR3 protein. The sample yields over 5,000 distinct CDR3 sequences, roughly 27% seen once. The sequenced material came from blood. These receptors were collected from a human donor with active COVID-19. The donor label of this sample is uncertain. Both conserved end residues are part of each CDR3. A D gene is named only where the DNA matches it firmly. Clone size is not always given. Where it is, it says once, few, many or a class for expanded clones.

CDR3,DNA,V,D,size,J
CASRPRLAGIGTDTQYF,TGTGCCAGCAGGCCTCGACTAGCGGGAATTGGCACAGATACGCAGTATTTT,TRBV6-2/TRBV6-3,TRBD2,few,TRBJ2-3
CASSLGTGDSGNTIYF,TGTGCCAGCAGCTTAGGAACCGGGGACTCTGGAAACACCATATATTTT,TRBV7-6,-,-,TRBJ1-3
CASSWGTGIEEKLFF,TGTGCCAGCAGCTGGGGGACAGGGATCGAAGAAAAACTGTTTTTT,TRBV11-3,TRBD1,medium-sized,TRBJ1-4
CASSPAGPSKNYEQYF,TGTGCCAGCAGTCCTGCGGGGCCCTCCAAAAACTACGAGCAGTACTTC,TRBV12-3/TRBV12-4,-,-,TRBJ2-7
CASSEEGPTYEQYF,TGTGCCAGCAGTGAAGAGGGCCCGACCTACGAGCAGTACTTC,TRBV6-1,-,few,TRBJ2-7
CASSFMTGELFF,TGTGCCAGCAGCTTTATGACCGGGGAGCTGTTTTTT,TRBV5-6,-,medium-sized,TRBJ2-2
CASSLDRGSYNEQFF,TGCGCCAGCAGCTTGGACAGGGGCTCCTACAATGAGCAGTTCTTC,TRBV5-1,TRBD1,-,TRBJ2-1
CASSLDERRHGNEKLFF,TGCGCCAGCAGCTTGGATGAGAGGCGGCATGGTAATGAAAAACTGTTTTTT,TRBV5-1,-,-,TRBJ1-4
CASSLALAGRDEQFF,TGCGCCAGCAGCTTGGCACTAGCGGGGCGCGATGAGCAGTTCTTC,TRBV5-1,TRBD2,few,TRBJ2-1
CASSLRASGSLDTQYF,TGTGCCAGCAGCCTAAGGGCTAGCGGGAGTCTAGATACGCAGTATTTT,TRBV12-3/TRBV12-4,TRBD2,-,TRBJ2-3
CAAWSEGGVTSYGYTF,TGTGCCGCCTGGAGCGAGGGGGGGGTAACAAGCTATGGCTACACCTTC,TRBV30,-,few,TRBJ1-2
CASSTGTGGEAFF,TGTGCCAGTAGTACCGGGACAGGGGGAGAAGCTTTCTTT,TRBV5-6,TRBD1,-,TRBJ1-1
CASSLDRVNYGYTF,TGCGCCAGCAGCTTGGATCGGGTGAACTATGGCTACACCTTC,TRBV5-1,-,-,TRBJ1-2
CASSLTGGGNEQFF,TGTGCCAGCAGCCTGACAGGGGGAGGGAATGAGCAGTTCTTC,TRBV11-3,TRBD1,-,TRBJ2-1
CASSLGASGMGKFF,TGCGCCAGCAGCTTGGGGGCTAGCGGGATGGGTAAGTTCTTC,TRBV5-1,TRBD2,-,TRBJ2-1
CASSVTGAPGVQYF,TGTGCCAGTAGCGTGACAGGGGCGCCGGGGGTGCAGTACTTC,TRBV19,TRBD1,medium-sized,TRBJ2-7